Listed below are T cell receptor beta chains from one sample, sequenced in a study of T-cell reconstitution after alpha-beta-depleted transplantation in children. In TCRdb, the PCR reads were re-called with MiXCR into one record per CDR3 protein. This table has 330,000 or so distinct CDR3 sequences, around 10% appearing once. The input for sequencing was PBMCs from the stem cell graft donor, taken from the stem cell graft. These receptors originate from a human donor who donated a stem cell graft to a child with acute lymphoblastic leukemia. The CDR3 runs from the conserved cysteine through the conserved F or W. D genes are given only for firm matches. Rows give clone size only sometimes, using once, few, many, or a class for an expanded clone.

CDR3aa: CASSFGQGRENIQYF
CDR3nt: TGTGCCAGCAGCTTCGGACAGGGTAGGGAAAACATTCAGTACTTC
abundance: few
j_gene: TRBJ2-4
v_gene: TRBV5-5
d_gene: TRBD1

CDR3aa: CASSSSPSVGTDTQYF
CDR3nt: TGTGCCAGCAGCTCATCCCCGTCAGTGGGCACAGATACGCAGTATTTT
abundance: few
j_gene: TRBJ2-3
v_gene: TRBV11-1
d_gene: NA

CDR3aa: CACTKREGGYEQYF
CDR3nt: TGTGCCTGCACAAAGCGGGAGGGGGGGTACGAGCAGTACTTC
abundance: NA
j_gene: TRBJ2-7
v_gene: TRBV30
d_gene: TRBD2

CDR3aa: CASKGLAETGELFF
CDR3nt: TGTGCCAGCAAGGGACTAGCGGAAACCGGGGAGCTGTTTTTT
abundance: few
j_gene: TRBJ2-2
v_gene: TRBV12-3/TRBV12-4
d_gene: TRBD2

CDR3aa: CASSLNRAALVTEAFF
CDR3nt: TGTGCCAGCAGCTTAAACAGGGCGGCCCTAGTCACTGAAGCTTTCTTT
abundance: NA
j_gene: TRBJ1-1
v_gene: TRBV7-3
d_gene: NA

CDR3aa: CASSLTRGGLGPRETQYF
CDR3nt: TGTGCCAGCAGTTTAACCCGTGGGGGACTAGGGCCTAGGGAGACCCAGTACTTC
abundance: NA
j_gene: TRBJ2-5
v_gene: TRBV12-3/TRBV12-4
d_gene: TRBD2

CDR3aa: CASSPDPGTQSYEQYF
CDR3nt: TGCGCCAGCAGCCCCGACCCCGGGACACAATCCTACGAGCAGTACTTC
abundance: NA
j_gene: TRBJ2-7
v_gene: TRBV4-1
d_gene: NA

CDR3aa: CASRGQGQANYGYTF
CDR3nt: TGTGCCAGCAGGGGACAGGGGCAAGCTAACTATGGCTACACCTTC
abundance: few
j_gene: TRBJ1-2
v_gene: TRBV7-2
d_gene: TRBD1

CDR3aa: CASSFYPSSSYEQYF
CDR3nt: TGTGCCAGCAGTTTTTATCCTTCGAGCTCCTACGAGCAGTACTTC
abundance: NA
j_gene: TRBJ2-7
v_gene: TRBV28
d_gene: NA

CDR3aa: CSVESTSGIYNEQFF
CDR3nt: TGCAGCGTTGAATCGACTAGCGGGATATACAATGAGCAGTTCTTC
abundance: NA
j_gene: TRBJ2-1
v_gene: TRBV29-1
d_gene: TRBD2

CDR3aa: CASSRSTGDEQYF
CDR3nt: TGTGCCAGCAGCCGCTCGACAGGGGATGAGCAGTACTTC
abundance: few
j_gene: TRBJ2-7
v_gene: TRBV7-2
d_gene: TRBD1

CDR3aa: CASSLGSVHGVTEAFF
CDR3nt: TGTGCCAGCAGTTTGGGATCAGTACACGGTGTCACTGAAGCTTTCTTT
abundance: NA
j_gene: TRBJ1-1
v_gene: TRBV12-3/TRBV12-4
d_gene: NA

CDR3aa: CASSDDRTNEKLFF
CDR3nt: TGCGCCAGCAGCGATGACAGAACTAATGAAAAACTGTTTTTT
abundance: NA
j_gene: TRBJ1-4
v_gene: TRBV5-1
d_gene: NA

CDR3aa: CASSLAQRGDGYEQYF
CDR3nt: TGTGCCAGCAGCTTAGCGCAAAGGGGCGACGGTTACGAGCAGTACTTC
abundance: few
j_gene: TRBJ2-7
v_gene: TRBV7-9
d_gene: NA

CDR3aa: CASSLVGGRSGLAINEQFF
CDR3nt: TGTGCCAGCAGCTTAGTCGGGGGGCGCTCGGGACTAGCGATCAATGAGCAGTTCTTC
abundance: few
j_gene: TRBJ2-1
v_gene: TRBV11-3
d_gene: TRBD2

CDR3aa: CSATPIAGGLNEQYF
CDR3nt: TGCAGTGCTACCCCAATCGCGGGAGGTCTCAACGAGCAGTACTTC
abundance: many
j_gene: TRBJ2-7
v_gene: TRBV20-1
d_gene: TRBD2

CDR3aa: CATSDPSVAHNEQFF
CDR3nt: TGTGCCACCAGTGATCCTAGCGTCGCTCACAATGAGCAGTTCTTC
abundance: few
j_gene: TRBJ2-1
v_gene: TRBV24-1
d_gene: NA

CDR3aa: CATRGGGQPQHF
CDR3nt: TGTGCCACCAGGGGGGGCGGGCAGCCCCAGCATTTT
abundance: NA
j_gene: TRBJ1-5
v_gene: TRBV15
d_gene: NA